This T cell receptor beta chain was observed in a study of blood T cell repertoires in COVID-19. Study-level background: Samples came from the United States, Italy and Spain, spanning acute and convalescent COVID-19. T cells, B-cell-depleted T cells, or PBMCs provided the cDNA or gDNA that served as material.

Germline V gives CDR1 MNHEY, CDR2 SVGAGI. V was shortened by 2 bases and J by 4 bases, with 14 bases between the two germline ends. CDR3 length equals 15 residues. This clone turned up a few times. Using immunoSEQ multiplex PCR, the repertoire was profiled, and TCRdb retains in-frame clones only, with some absent. The sample records some 150,000 clones, 75% to 90% being singletons. The chain employs TRBV6-5 and TRBJ2-5, with D perhaps TRBD2 (6 bases). The sample consisted of peripheral blood. This receptor was identified in a woman in her 70s with acute or convalescent COVID-19. CDR3 protein: CASSYGTSRGETQYF. In nucleotides, the CDR3 is TGTGCCAGCAGTTACGGTACTAGCAGAGGAGAGACCCAGTACTTC.